This T cell receptor (beta chain) was sequenced during a study of blood T cell repertoires in COVID-19. Study-level background: Some COVID-19 samples were acute and others convalescent; all came from the United States, Italy and Spain.

Produced via immunoSEQ multiplex PCR; TCRdb's table is partial and in-frame only. Of about 310,000 clones in the sample, approximately 85% are singletons; the top ten hold less than 2.5%. Participants, 18 to 89 years old, spanned approximately 25 US areas. Cohorts were determined from participant-reported clinical history. Recovered status applied to Cohort 3 donors who had two consecutive negative PCRs. It also applied to those with clearance or with symptom resolution. Germline values: CDR1 SNHLY, CDR2 FYNNEI. Trimming cost V 7 bases and J 1 base, with 14 bases left between them. The CDR3 sequence is 15 residues long.

The clonotype comes from a man aged 25-45 years who had recovered from COVID-19. Sequencing was carried out using PBMCs or T cells enriched from blood (not recorded which). The chain links TRBV2 to TRBJ1-3, with TRBD1 as a possible D gene (5 bases). The CDR3 nucleotides read TGTGCCAGCAATGCAGGGTCGAGGTCTGGAAACACCATATATTTT. This encodes CASNAGSRSGNTIYF.